Each of the 3 T cell receptor beta chains below was sequenced from the same sample in a study of T cells after yellow fever vaccination. TCRdb recomputed calls from the 5' RACE reads with MiXCR, one row per CDR3 protein. The repertoire holds roughly 190,000 distinct CDR3 sequences, approximately 11% seen once, with 36% in the top ten. The source material was CD8+ T cells sorted from PBMCs, sampled 15 days after the yellow fever booster vaccination. The receptors were gathered from a man between 18 and 29 years old who received the YFV17D yellow fever vaccine.

The rearrangement links TRBV6-6 to TRBJ2-3; TRBD1 might be the D (6 bases). The V end was cut by 6 bases, the J end by 7 bases, with 17 bases between. In germline, CDR1 is MNHNY, CDR2 SVGAGI (reference sequence). This CDR3 has 14 amino acids. The CDR3 here is CASSPTTGTNTQYF. For the CDR3, the DNA is TGTGCCAGCAGCCCAACTACAGGGACAAATACGCAGTATTTT.

This clonotype was detected ten times or more. The chain has TRBV4-3 and TRBJ1-2, with D possibly matching TRBD1 (5 bases). V gave up 4 bases and J gave up 4 bases, with 25 bases separating them. The CDR3 spans 18 residues. Germline CDR1 reads LGHNA; CDR2 reads YSLEER. This chain's CDR3 is CASSPPPSQTKGLYGYTF. The CDR3 bases are TGCGCCAGCAGCCCCCCTCCGTCGCAGACCAAGGGACTCTATGGCTACACCTTC.

This clonotype showed up just a few times. The V gene is TRBV7-9, the J gene TRBJ2-1; 10 positions agree with TRBD2. V lost 1 base, J lost 9 bases, and 3 bases stayed unmatched. The CDR3 consists of 14 residues. Per germline, CDR1 SEHNR and CDR2 FQNEAQ (reference sequence). The CDR3 DNA sequence: TGTGCCAGCAGCTTAGAAGCGGGGGGGCGTGAGCAGTTCTTC. It yields the protein CASSLEAGGREQFF.